Presented here are 6 T cell receptor beta chains from one specimen sequenced in a study of T cell changes during pregnancy in multiple sclerosis. The data were produced by immunoSEQ multiplex PCR, yet TCRdb's version contains in-frame clones alone and is incomplete. The repertoire has about 40,000 clones, about 88% of them found once; the top ten carry 4.1%. The specimen was CD8+ T cells from peripheral blood mononuclear cells, collected in the first trimester of pregnancy. Source of these receptors: a female donor with multiple sclerosis, enrolled in a pregnancy study.

The V and J genes are TRBV7-2 and TRBJ2-1, with TRBD2 matching 10 bases. CDR1 and CDR2 (germline): SGHTA, FQGNSA. The CDR3 is 19 amino acids. V trimming: 1 base; J trimming: 4 bases; junction bases outside the gene matches: 13. Here the CDR3 DNA reads TGTGCCAGCAGCTTAGGGGGGCCCCTAAGCGGGGGGGGGTACAATGAGCAGTTCTTC. Translation gives CASSLGGPLSGGGYNEQFF.

The rearrangement joins TRBV7-6 to TRBJ1-2, with 8 nucleotides matching TRBD1. The CDR3 sequence is 14 residues long. The V gene's germline CDR1 is SGHVS and CDR2 FNYEAQ. The V segment lost 5 bases and the J segment 5 bases; nucleotides outside the gene matches: 7. This chain's CDR3 is CASSRDRGLYGYTF. The CDR3 DNA reads TGTGCCAGCAGCCGCGACAGGGGATTGTATGGCTACACCTTC.

The chain uses TRBV15 and TRBJ2-1; 7 bases fit TRBD2. The V and J ends lost 7 bases and 1 base, in that order; junction bases with no gene match: 7. Germline CDR1 reads LNHNV; CDR2 reads YYDKDF (reference sequence). This CDR3 is built from 15 residues. In DNA form, the CDR3 reads TGTGCCACCACCGAAGGGGAGGGGTCCTACAATGAGCAGTTCTTC. Translated: CATTEGEGSYNEQFF.

The chain joins TRBV27 to TRBJ1-2; 10 positions agree with TRBD1. The germline CDR1 and CDR2 sequences are MNHEY and SMNVEV (reference sequence). The CDR3 runs 16 residues. Germline trimming cut 0 bases from V and 5 bases from J; bases unmatched to any gene: 6. The CDR3 loop reads CASSLSSTGGAYGYTF. Written as DNA, the CDR3 is TGTGCCAGCAGTTTATCCTCGACAGGGGGCGCTTATGGCTACACCTTC.

The chain uses TRBV15 and TRBJ2-7; 8 bases map to TRBD2. Trimming at V came to 1 base and at J to 3 bases, leaving 5 bases not matched to a gene. Germline values: CDR1 LNHNV, CDR2 YYDKDF (reference sequence). This CDR3 comprises 15 residues. The CDR3: CATSRAAGEIYEQYF. The CDR3 DNA follows: TGTGCCACCAGCAGAGCAGCGGGGGAAATCTACGAGCAGTACTTC.

The genes are TRBV6-4 and TRBJ1-5; no clear D. Germline CDR1 MRHNA, CDR2 SNTAGT. CDR3 size: 14 residues. V was clipped by 3 bases and J by 2 bases, with 8 bases between them. Here the CDR3 DNA reads TGTGCCAGCAGTGATGGCGGGGGCAATCAGCCCCAGCATTTT. Amino acid sequence: CASSDGGGNQPQHF.